These T cell receptor beta chains were read from a single sample in a study of early T cells in non-severe SARS-CoV-2 infection. TCRdb re-called the 5' RACE reads through MiXCR, storing one row per CDR3 protein. The repertoire includes around 45,000 distinct CDR3 sequences, 3% to 4% of them detected once, and roughly 3% sits in the top ten. The sequencing sample was made of whole blood. Receptor source: an adult who was a healthcare worker with PCR-confirmed SARS-CoV-2 infection or an uninfected control (not recorded which). The conserved cysteine and the conserved F or W are not part of the CDR3 here. A clone size is listed for some rows: how often the clone was seen (once, few, many), or a class if it is expanded.

j_call clone_size v_call cdr3_aa
TRBJ2-7 many TRBV7-2 ASSLKVRRDSYEQY
TRBJ2-7 many TRBV2 ASSGGAYSYEQY
TRBJ1-5 many TRBV27 ASSASNQPQH
TRBJ2-5 many TRBV7-6 ASSPYREGETQY
TRBJ2-3 many TRBV7-2 LTLDRGTDTQY
TRBJ2-3 many TRBV7-9 ASSPSLTDTQY
TRBJ2-4 few TRBV11-2 ASSLDITKNIQY
TRBJ2-2 many TRBV20-1 SAGLAGGPGTGELF
TRBJ2-2 many TRBV6-2/TRBV6-3 ASSDGGASTGELF
TRBJ2-1 NA TRBV19 ASNHLAGNEQF
TRBJ2-3 few TRBV18 ASSPRASGTDTQY
TRBJ2-2 few TRBV9 ASSVTTVGTGELF
TRBJ1-1 few TRBV27 ASSPATGYTEAF
TRBJ2-1 NA TRBV5-4 ASSLWQGGYNEQF
TRBJ2-1 many TRBV20-1 SAQRLGSSGNEQF
TRBJ1-1 many TRBV29-1 SGQGLGAEAF
TRBJ1-1 many TRBV12-3/TRBV12-4 ASRKRDTLKAF
TRBJ1-4 many TRBV18 ASSPRHPEGEKLF
TRBJ2-2 NA TRBV12-3/TRBV12-4 ASSPDSGGPGELF
TRBJ2-7 few TRBV6-5 ASRTGGADYEQY
TRBJ2-3 many TRBV3-1 ASSHPVSLGGTDTQY
TRBJ2-7 NA TRBV24-1 ATSDSGLAAQY
TRBJ2-5 many TRBV11-2 ASSSPPDFQETQY
TRBJ1-1 many TRBV27 ASSLGLNTEAF
TRBJ2-7 many TRBV6-5 ASSPSADYEQY
TRBJ2-1 many TRBV11-2 ASSLDLVNEQF
TRBJ1-5 many TRBV18 ASSTRGHQPQH
TRBJ2-3 many TRBV10-3 ATNRGQTDTQY
TRBJ1-6 few TRBV7-8 ASSLGNLYLNSPLH
TRBJ1-1 NA TRBV6-1 ASSEKGQSNTEAF
TRBJ2-7 many TRBV28 ASSLLAGVDEQY
TRBJ1-3 many TRBV6-5 ATARGEPGNTIY
TRBJ2-5 NA TRBV9 ASSATRGKETQY
TRBJ1-5 many TRBV14 ASSRDSHQPQH
TRBJ2-3 many TRBV29-1 SVSTSGVDTQY
TRBJ1-2 many TRBV5-1 ASRNEGAYGYT
TRBJ2-3 many TRBV18 ASSPGGGDTQY
TRBJ1-2 NA TRBV2 ASSEGMTTKQGYT
TRBJ1-5 many TRBV12-3/TRBV12-4 ASSLGGELSNQPQH
TRBJ2-1 many TRBV7-9 ASSLSRGAYNEQF
TRBJ2-3 few TRBV4-2 ASSQDPAEGEQY
TRBJ1-2 few TRBV28 ASSSGTGVDGYT
TRBJ2-3 many TRBV10-1 ASSASDWNTDTQY
TRBJ2-7 NA TRBV4-2 ASSQDSGGSRYEQY
TRBJ2-3 NA TRBV7-2 ASSLVAGLTDTQY
TRBJ1-1 many TRBV7-2 ASSLEGGRRTEAF
TRBJ1-2 NA TRBV29-1 SLSGGQGGNGYT
TRBJ2-1 NA TRBV5-1 ASSLDRPPNNEQF
TRBJ2-1 NA TRBV2 ASSAYYEQF
TRBJ2-1 many TRBV27 ASSRGLAGENEQF